A selection of T cell receptor beta chains follows, all from one sample in a study of PD-L1 blockade in urothelial cancer. Clones were read by immunoSEQ multiplex PCR, and TCRdb kept only the in-frame ones, dropping some. This sample has about 87,000 clones, with more than 80% found just once. Sequenced material: PBMCs, taken around atezolizumab (anti-PD-L1) treatment. Receptors were obtained from a woman older than 75 with urothelial cancer. CDR3s include the opening cysteine and the closing phenylalanine or tryptophan. A D gene is named only where the DNA matches it firmly. The size field is filled for only some rows; it gives once, few, many or a size class.

>TRBV6-1|TRBJ2-7|NA|TRBD2
TGTGCCAGCAGTGAGTGGGGGTCTAGCGGCTACGAGCAGTACTTC
CASSEWGSSGYEQYF
>TRBV27|TRBJ1-2|NA|NA
TGTGCCAGCAGTTCTGGGGCTCCTCTCGTGGGCTATGGCTACACCTTC
CASSSGAPLVGYGYTF
>TRBV20-1|TRBJ1-5|NA|NA
TGCAGTGCTACCCCCGGAGGGCCCCAGCATTTT
CSATPGGPQHF
>TRBV27|TRBJ1-5|NA|NA
TGTGCCAGCAGTTCGCGCCTGAGGGATAGCAATCAGCCCCAGCATTTT
CASSSRLRDSNQPQHF
>TRBV7-9|TRBJ1-4|NA|NA
TGTGCCAGCAGCTTAGGGGGAGGAACTAATGAAAAACTGTTTTTT
CASSLGGGTNEKLFF
>TRBV19|TRBJ2-1|NA|NA
TGTGCCAGTAGTATAGGACTAGAGAAATACAATGAGCAGTTCTTC
CASSIGLEKYNEQFF
>TRBV5-3|TRBJ1-5|NA|TRBD1
TGTGCCAGAAGCTTGTTCACAGGGGGTAGTTTAGGCAATCAGCCCCAGCATTTT
CARSLFTGGSLGNQPQHF
>TRBV6-1|TRBJ1-1|NA|NA
TGTGCCAGCGCTCTCCGGGACATACTAGGCACTGAAGCTTTCTTT
CASALRDILGTEAFF
>TRBV19|TRBJ1-1|NA|TRBD1
TGTGCCAGTAGTCCCTTGGCGGGACAGAAGAACACTGAAGCTTTCTTT
CASSPLAGQKNTEAFF
>TRBV10-3|TRBJ2-7|NA|TRBD2
TGTGCCATCAGTGAGCTAGCGGGATCCTACGAGCAGTACTTC
CAISELAGSYEQYF
>TRBV5-1|TRBJ2-7|NA|TRBD1
TGCGCCAGCAGCTCAAGTAGGACAGGGGTCGGCGAGCAGTACTTC
CASSSSRTGVGEQYF
>TRBV7-8|TRBJ1-5|NA|NA
TGTGCCAGCACTAAGGGGCCCTGGTGGGGGGAGAATCAGCCCCAGCATTTT
CASTKGPWWGENQPQHF
>TRBV25-1|TRBJ1-5|NA|TRBD1
TGTGCCAGTACAGGGGGCCGTGGGCCCCAGCATTTT
CASTGGRGPQHF
>TRBV20-1|TRBJ2-3|NA|NA
TGCAGTGCTCCCTACACAGATACGCAGTATTTT
CSAPYTDTQYF
>TRBV19|TRBJ2-1|once|TRBD2
TGTGCCAGTAGCTCTAGCGGGGGATACAATGAGCAGTTCTTC
CASSSSGGYNEQFF
>TRBV7-6|TRBJ1-3|NA|TRBD1
TGTGCCAGCAGCTCGACAGGGGGCAGAGACACCATATATTTT
CASSSTGGRDTIYF
>TRBV2|TRBJ1-5|NA|NA
TGTGCCAGCAGTGCCGTTCAGGTGTTGAGCAATCAGCCCCAGCATTTT
CASSAVQVLSNQPQHF
>TRBV2|TRBJ2-1|NA|NA
TGTGCCAGCAGTGAGGCTAGCCGAACCTACAATGAGCAGTTCTTC
CASSEASRTYNEQFF
>TRBV4-2|TRBJ1-1|NA|TRBD1
TGTGCCAGCAGCCAAAGAACCGGGACAGGGGGCACTGAAGCTTTCTTT
CASSQRTGTGGTEAFF
>TRBV11-2|TRBJ1-4|NA|TRBD1
TGTGCCAGCAGCTTACTTCGGACAGGGAAAGAAAAACTGTTTTTT
CASSLLRTGKEKLFF
>TRBV28|TRBJ1-5|NA|NA
TGTGCCAGCAGTTTGGCAGGGGATAGCAATCAGCCCCAGCATTTT
CASSLAGDSNQPQHF
>TRBV27|TRBJ1-2|few|NA
TGTGCCAGCAGTGATCTGACAGGAATCTATGGCTACACCTTC
CASSDLTGIYGYTF
>TRBV7-6|TRBJ2-7|NA|NA
TGTGCCAGCAGCTTAGGGACAGCGTACGAGCAGTACTTC
CASSLGTAYEQYF
>TRBV10-3|TRBJ1-2|NA|NA
TGTGCCATCACCAACGGGGGGGGAACTAACTATGGCTACACCTTC
CAITNGGGTNYGYTF